This T cell receptor (beta chain) was documented in a study of cytomegalovirus exposure and HLA in healthy donors. General observations from the study: The CMV antigen specificity of a few CMV-associated chains was confirmed through in vitro analysis. There were some 150 TCR beta chains listed as cytomegalovirus-associated.

Only one count was recorded for this clone. Its matching antigen is unknown. Primers: 60 Vbeta forward and 13 Jbeta reverse. The data were produced by immunoSEQ multiplex PCR, yet TCRdb's version contains in-frame clones alone and is incomplete. The data show about 140,000 clones, approximately 80% seen once. The CDR3 spans 16 residues. Germline lookup yields CDR1 LNHDA and CDR2 SQIVND (reference sequence). V was trimmed by 5 bases and J by 8 bases, leaving 22 bases between them. Donors showed nominal health when sampled, although they likely had unrecorded immune exposures. The source of this sequence is a man aged 25-40 years in good health and CMV-seronegative. Sequenced input: PBMCs. The chain couples TRBV19 to TRBJ2-4; possibly TRBD1 for D (7 bases). CDR3 DNA: TGTGCCAGTAGTCCAGACAGGGTGCGGAGGGGGGACATTCAGTACTTC. It specifies CASSPDRVRRGDIQYF.